Following are 4 T cell receptor beta chains from one sample sequenced in a study of spatial heterogeneity in lung cancer. Time point: sample taken at primary tumor resection. Their antigen targets remain unknown. Points from the study as a whole: Counts of expanded intratumoral alpha and beta TCRs tracked tumor mutation counts.

TCRdb reprocessed the 5' RACE reads with MiXCR, giving one entry per CDR3 protein. Of more than 7,500 distinct CDR3 sequences in the sample, about 6% are singletons; the top ten hold less than 30%. The sample was lung tumor tissue, taken at surgery. The receptors derive from a female donor with early-stage non-small cell lung cancer.

This clonotype was detected many times. The V and J genes are TRBV27 and TRBJ2-1; TRBD2 is a possible D gene (5 bases). This CDR3 has 17 amino acids. Trimming cost V 6 bases and J 0 bases, with 18 bases left between them. Germline values: CDR1 MNHEY, CDR2 SMNVEV (reference sequence). The CDR3 sequence: CASRPPTRFSSYNEQFF. The CDR3 DNA is TGTGCCAGCAGACCACCCACTAGGTTCAGCTCCTACAATGAGCAGTTCTTC.

The sample holds a few counts of this clonotype. V is TRBV12-3 or TRBV12-4 and J is TRBJ2-1, with D possibly called TRBD1 or TRBD2 (5 bases each). This CDR3 comprises 13 residues. Trimming took 1 base from V and 6 from J, leaving 7 bases between them. CDR3 loop: CASSLGGINEQFF. The CDR3 region has the DNA TGTGCCAGCAGTTTAGGGGGGATCAATGAGCAGTTCTTC.

This clonotype was seen ten or more times. The rearrangement links TRBV5-4 to TRBJ2-2; 12 nucleotides agree with TRBD1. Germline assignment: CDR1 SGHNT and CDR2 YYREEE (reference sequence). This CDR3 is 15 amino acids long. CDR3 nucleotide sequence: TGTGTCGTGGGAGGGACAGGGGGCTACACCGGGGAGCTGTTTTTT. It translates to CVVGGTGGYTGELFF.

A word on this clonotype: This may be a read error: a much more frequent sequence differs by one nucleotide. The chain combines TRBV7-9 with TRBJ1-5; D is undetermined. The CDR3 contains 12 residues. The germline V gene encodes CDR1 SEHNR and CDR2 FQNEAQ (reference sequence). The chain's CDR3 is CASSLGNQPRHF. The CDR3 nucleotides read TGTGCCAGCAGCTTAGGGAATCAGCCCCGGCATTTT.